This TCR beta chain came from a study of control samples from healthy donors and cancer patients. Assay: immunoSEQ multiplex PCR; the TCRdb copy retains only in-frame clones and omits some. The table has roughly 20,000 clones, around 84% seen once. This CDR3 spans 15 amino acids. V lost 2 bases to trimming and J lost 5 bases; unmatched junction nucleotides: 1. Germline assignment: CDR1 KGHDR and CDR2 SFDVKD. The TCR comes from a woman in her 70s with lung cancer. Sequencing was done on a sample of PBMCs. The rearrangement links TRBV24-1 to TRBJ1-4, with 10 bases matching TRBD1. CDR3 residues: CATSDSGQGNEKLFF. The DNA of the CDR3 is TGTGCCACCAGTGATTCGGGACAGGGGAATGAAAAACTGTTTTTT.